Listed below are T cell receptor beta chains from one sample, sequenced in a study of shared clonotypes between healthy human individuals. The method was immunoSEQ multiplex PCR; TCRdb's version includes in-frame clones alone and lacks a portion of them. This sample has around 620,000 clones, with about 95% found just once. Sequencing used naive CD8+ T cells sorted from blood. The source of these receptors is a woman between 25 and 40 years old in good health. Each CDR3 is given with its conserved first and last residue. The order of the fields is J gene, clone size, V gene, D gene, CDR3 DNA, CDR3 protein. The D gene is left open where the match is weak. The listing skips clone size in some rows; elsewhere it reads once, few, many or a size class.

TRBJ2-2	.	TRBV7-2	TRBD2	TGTGCCAGCAGCCCTAGCGGGAGGGGCCCCGGGGAGCTGTTTTTT	CASSPSGRGPGELFF
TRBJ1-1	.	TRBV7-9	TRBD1	TGTGCCAGCAGCCTGGGACAGAAGGCTTTCTTT	CASSLGQKAFF
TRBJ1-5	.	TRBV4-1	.	TGCGCCAGCAGCCAAGTTCCTGGGGCCAATCAGCCCCAGCATTTT	CASSQVPGANQPQHF
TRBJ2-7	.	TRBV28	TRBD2	TGTGCCAGCAGCGGGACTAGCGGGAGTGCCGCCTACGAGCAGTACTTC	CASSGTSGSAAYEQYF
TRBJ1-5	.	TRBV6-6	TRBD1	TGTGCCAGCAGACAGGGGGCTATGGATCAGCCCCAGCATTTT	CASRQGAMDQPQHF
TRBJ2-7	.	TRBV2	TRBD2	TGTGCCAGCAGTGGGACTAGCGGCTCCTACGAGCAGTACTTC	CASSGTSGSYEQYF
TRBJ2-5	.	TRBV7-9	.	TGTGCCAGCGTACTAGTTCCCTACGAGACCCAGTACTTC	CASVLVPYETQYF
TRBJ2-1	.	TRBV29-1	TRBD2	TGCAGCGTTGAATGGCGGGAGGGATACGATGAGCAGTTCTTC	CSVEWREGYDEQFF
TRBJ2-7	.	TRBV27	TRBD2	TGTGCCAGCGGGATAGCGGGAGGGCCTGGCGAGCAGTACTTC	CASGIAGGPGEQYF
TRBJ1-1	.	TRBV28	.	TGTGCCAGCACTTTAGAGGATGAAGCTTTCTTT	CASTLEDEAFF
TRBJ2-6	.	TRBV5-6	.	TGTGCCAGCAGCTTGGTTTGGGCCGGGGACGGCTCTGGGGCCAACGTCCTGACTTTC	CASSLVWAGDGSGANVLTF
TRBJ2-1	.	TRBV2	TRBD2	TGTGCCAGCAGCGACGATCGGACTAGCGGGACTTCGTCCTACAATGAGCAGTTCTTC	CASSDDRTSGTSSYNEQFF
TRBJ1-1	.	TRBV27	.	TGTGCCAGCAGTTTATGGGCAGGGAACACTGAAGCTTTCTTT	CASSLWAGNTEAFF
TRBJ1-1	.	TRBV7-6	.	TGTGCCAGCAGCTTAATTTCAGGTGGCCAGGGTACTGAAGCTTTCTTT	CASSLISGGQGTEAFF
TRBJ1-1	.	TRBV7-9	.	TGTGCCAGCAGCTTAGAGCCGAAGACTGAAGCTTTCTTT	CASSLEPKTEAFF
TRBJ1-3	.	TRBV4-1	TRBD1	TGCGCCAGCAGCCCAGAACAGGGGTCTGGAAACACCATATATTTT	CASSPEQGSGNTIYF
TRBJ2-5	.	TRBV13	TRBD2	TGTGCCAGCAGCCAAGATAGCGGGAGGGCTGGGGAGACCCAGTACTTC	CASSQDSGRAGETQYF
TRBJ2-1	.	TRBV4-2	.	TGTGCCAGCAGCGTCTCTAGGGACTCCTACAATGAGCAGTTCTTC	CASSVSRDSYNEQFF
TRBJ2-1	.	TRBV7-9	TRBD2	TGTGCCAGCACCTCCCAAGCGGGAGCCCCCTACAATGAGCAGTTCTTC	CASTSQAGAPYNEQFF
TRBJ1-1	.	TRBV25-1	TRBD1	TGTGCCAGCAGTGAATGGGGGTCGGGACAGGGAATCACTGAAGCTTTCTTT	CASSEWGSGQGITEAFF
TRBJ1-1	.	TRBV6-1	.	TGTGCCAGCAGTGAAGCGGTCGTTCAGGGCAGGACTGAAGCTTTCTTT	CASSEAVVQGRTEAFF
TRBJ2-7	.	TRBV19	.	TGTGCCAGTAGTATAGCCTCCTCTGGGGCCGACCTAACCTACGAGCAGTACTTC	CASSIASSGADLTYEQYF
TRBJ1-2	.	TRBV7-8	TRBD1	TGTGCCAGCAGCCAACCTGGGGACAGGGGACGTGGCTACACCTTC	CASSQPGDRGRGYTF
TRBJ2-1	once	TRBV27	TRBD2	TGTGCCAGCAGTTTAGCGGGAGGATGGAATGAGCAGTTCTTC	CASSLAGGWNEQFF
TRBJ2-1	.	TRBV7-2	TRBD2	TGTGCCAGCAGCTTACTAGCGGGGGGGTACAATGAGCAGTTCTTC	CASSLLAGGYNEQFF
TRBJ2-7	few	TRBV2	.	TGTGCCAGCAGTGATTACGGAGACCGATCCTACGAGCAGTACTTC	CASSDYGDRSYEQYF
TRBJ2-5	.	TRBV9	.	TGTGCCAGCAGCGGGACCCGGGCTACTTACCAAGAGACCCAGTACTTC	CASSGTRATYQETQYF
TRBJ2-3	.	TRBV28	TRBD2	TGTGCCAGCAGCCCGACTAGCGGGCGTACAGATACGCAGTATTTT	CASSPTSGRTDTQYF
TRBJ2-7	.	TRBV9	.	TGTGCCAGCAGCCCCATGGACCCGGCTTACGAGCAGTACTTC	CASSPMDPAYEQYF
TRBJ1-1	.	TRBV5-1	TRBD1	TGCGCCAGCAGCTCGTGGCCCAGGGGGAAAGCGAACACTGAAGCTTTCTTT	CASSSWPRGKANTEAFF
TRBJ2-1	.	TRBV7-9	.	TGTGCCAGCAGCTTAGCGCCTCTCAGCACTTATGAGCAGTTCTTC	CASSLAPLSTYEQFF
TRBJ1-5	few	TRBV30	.	TGTGCCTGGAGTCTGGGGGGCAATCAGCCCCAGCATTTT	CAWSLGGNQPQHF
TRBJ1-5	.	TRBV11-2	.	TGTGCCAGCAGCTTAGTTGGCAATCAGCCCCAGCATTTT	CASSLVGNQPQHF
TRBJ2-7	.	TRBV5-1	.	TGCGCCAGCAGCGTGACACCGGGACCACAAACCGAGCAGTACTTC	CASSVTPGPQTEQYF
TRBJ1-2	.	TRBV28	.	TGTGCCAGCAGTCTCCCCCGGGACGGCCACCCAGCTAACTATGGCTACACCTTC	CASSLPRDGHPANYGYTF
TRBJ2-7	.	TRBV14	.	TGTGCCAGCAGCCAAGTTGCGGGGGCTTTGGGCGAGCAGTACTTC	CASSQVAGALGEQYF
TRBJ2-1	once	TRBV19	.	TGTGCCAGTAGTACTCCGGGACCCAGAGCCGGTGAGCAGTTCTTC	CASSTPGPRAGEQFF
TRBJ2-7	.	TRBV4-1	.	TGCGCCAGCAGCCAAGATTACGAGAGAAGCTACGAGCAGTACTTC	CASSQDYERSYEQYF
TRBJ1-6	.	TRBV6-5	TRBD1	TGTGCCAGCAGTTACTCGACAGGGAATAATTCACCCCTCCACTTT	CASSYSTGNNSPLHF
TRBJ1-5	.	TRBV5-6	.	TGTGCCAGCAGCTTAAGCCGGACTTCTAGCAATCAGCCCCAGCATTTT	CASSLSRTSSNQPQHF
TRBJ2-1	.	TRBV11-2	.	TGTGCCAGCATACCTACTTGGGCGGGCGGTGGGGATGAGCAGTTCTTC	CASIPTWAGGGDEQFF